A single sample gave rise to the 31 T cell receptor beta chains below, sequenced in a study of blood T cell repertoires in COVID-19. Sequenced by immunoSEQ multiplex PCR; TCRdb stores in-frame clones only, minus some. Here the sample spans about 220,000 clones, about 83% being singletons. The specimen was peripheral blood. The receptor set was obtained from a woman between 40 and 50 years old with active or convalescent COVID-19.

The chain uses TRBV7-9 and TRBJ1-3, with 9 bases matching TRBD1. The CDR3 contains 16 residues. The V gene end was trimmed by 5 bases and the J gene end by 7 bases; junction bases not matched to a gene: 12. Germline V gives CDR1 SEHNR, CDR2 FQNEAQ (reference sequence). CDR3: CASSPPLGQGGNTIYF. The CDR3, as DNA: TGTGCCAGCAGCCCACCTTTGGGACAGGGTGGGAACACCATATATTTT.

The CDR3 here is CASGTGTDNEKLFF. The CDR3 region has the DNA TGTGCCAGCGGGACCGGGACAGATAATGAAAAACTGTTTTTT. The rearrangement uses TRBV19 and TRBJ1-4; 7 bases are a match to TRBD1. The germline V gene encodes CDR1 LNHDA and CDR2 SQIVND (reference sequence). This CDR3 is 14 amino acids long. The V gene end was trimmed by 9 bases and the J gene end by 4 bases; junction bases not matched to a gene: 8.

The genes are TRBV4-2 and TRBJ2-3; 11 nucleotides match TRBD2. J gave up 2 bases and V 4 bases, and 8 bases lay outside the gene matches. CDR1 and CDR2 (germline): LGHNA, YNFKEQ. The CDR3 runs 17 residues. The CDR3 region is CASSRILAGEPTDTQYF. The DNA of the CDR3 is TGTGCCAGCAGCCGGATACTAGCGGGAGAGCCCACAGATACGCAGTATTTT.

A few counts support this clone. The chain couples TRBV10-3 to TRBJ2-3, with 7 bases identical to TRBD2. CDR1 and CDR2 from the germline V gene are ENHRY and SYGVKD. V lost 3 bases, J lost 0 bases, and 3 bases stayed unmatched. The length of the CDR3 is 15 residues. As DNA, the CDR3 is TGTGCCATCAGTGACCCGGGACTAAGCACAGATACGCAGTATTTT. Protein: CAISDPGLSTDTQYF.

This chain connects TRBV10-2 to TRBJ1-5; tentative D call: TRBD1 (5 bases). The CDR3 covers 13 residues. Germline V CDR1 and CDR2: WSHSY, SAAADI. V dropped 9 bases and J dropped 7 bases, with 16 bases sitting between them. CDR3 protein: CASDPLGLQPQHF. DNA for the CDR3: TGCGCCAGTGATCCCTTGGGGCTCCAGCCCCAGCATTTT.

This chain joins TRBV4-3 and TRBJ2-3; the D gene is possibly TRBD1 (6 bases). The V end was cut by 3 bases, the J end by 0 bases, with 19 bases between. Per the germline V gene, CDR1 is LGHNA and CDR2 is YSLEER. The CDR3 length is 18 residues. As DNA, the CDR3 is TGCGCCAGCAGCCAGGGACACGGGGTAACAGCGAGCACAGATACGCAGTATTTT. This sequence encodes CASSQGHGVTASTDTQYF.

CDR3 sequence (DNA): TGTGCCAGCAAAATAGGACAATCAGGGACCCAGTACTTC. Translating gives CASKIGQSGTQYF. The V gene is TRBV6-5, the J gene TRBJ2-5; weak D call: TRBD1 (5 bases). CDR3 length equals 13 residues. V lost 7 bases to trimming and J lost 7 bases, with 16 bases between them. In germline, CDR1 is MNHEY, CDR2 SVGAGI.

V usage is TRBV10-3 and J usage is TRBJ2-4, with D hard to call. Trimming took 3 bases from V and 3 from J, leaving 6 bases between them. Per germline, CDR1 ENHRY and CDR2 SYGVKD. CDR3 length: 13 residues. CDR3 bases: TGTGCCATCAGTGACATTAGCAAAAACATTCAGTACTTC. This codes for CAISDISKNIQYF.

The genes are TRBV11-3 and TRBJ2-4; 9 bases are a match to TRBD1. V was pared by 3 bases and J by 2 bases, with 5 bases of the junction left unmatched. The germline V gene encodes CDR1 SGHNT and CDR2 YENEEA. The CDR3 spans 16 residues. This CDR3 is CASSFRDRAPKNIQYF. Here the CDR3 DNA reads TGTGCCAGCAGCTTTAGGGACAGGGCCCCCAAAAACATTCAGTACTTC.

The V call is TRBV7-3, the J call TRBJ1-1; 8 nucleotides agree with TRBD1. Per the germline V gene, CDR1 is SGHTA and CDR2 is FQGTGA. The junction had 6 bases not matched to a gene; V was cut back by 5 bases and J by 1 base. The CDR3 extends over 15 amino acids. The CDR3: CASSLTGGANTEAFF. Here the CDR3 DNA reads TGTGCCAGCAGCCTTACAGGGGGGGCGAACACTGAAGCTTTCTTT.

The genes are TRBV6-5 and TRBJ1-1; D possibly corresponds to TRBD1 (5 bases). The CDR3 contains 13 residues. Trimming removed 7 bases from V and 0 bases from J, with 9 bases in between. Per the germline V gene, CDR1 is MNHEY and CDR2 is SVGAGI. In nucleotides, the CDR3 is TGTGCCAGCACCTCGACAGTGAACACTGAAGCTTTCTTT. Translation gives CASTSTVNTEAFF.

The chain joins TRBV5-4 to TRBJ2-3; D may be TRBD2 (5 bases). Trimming took 4 bases from V and 6 from J, leaving 12 bases between them. The CDR3 covers 13 residues. The V gene's germline CDR1 is SGHNT and CDR2 YYREEE (reference sequence). The CDR3 sequence: CASSPRRGDTQYF. The DNA of the CDR3 is TGTGCCAGCAGCCCCCGACGAGGGGATACGCAGTATTTT. Drawing the rest from reference TRBV5-4 and TRBJ2-3, the complete variable domain is ETGVTQSPTHLIKTRGQQVTLRCSSQSGHNTVSWYQQALGQGPQFIFQYYREEENGRGNFPPRFSGLQFPNYSSELNVNALELDDSALYLCASSPRRGDTQYFGPGTRLTVL.

This sequence joins TRBV7-2 and TRBJ1-2; perhaps TRBD1 as D (6 bases). V lost 1 base and J 3 bases, leaving 15 bases between the germline ends. Germline lookup yields CDR1 SGHTA and CDR2 FQGNSA. The CDR3 loop spans 16 amino acids. CDR3 sequence reads: CASSLEGTKSHYGYTF. The CDR3 DNA follows: TGTGCCAGCAGCTTAGAAGGGACAAAGTCCCACTATGGCTACACCTTC.

V is TRBV18 and J is TRBJ1-5, with a tentative D call TRBD1 (6 bases). V shed 5 bases and J shed 7 bases, with 12 bases lying between them. This CDR3 region has 13 residues. From germline, CDR1 is KGHSH and CDR2 LQKENI. As DNA, the CDR3 is TGTGCCAGCTCATTAGGACAGAACCAGCCCCAGCATTTT. Its protein is CASSLGQNQPQHF.

This chain joins TRBV2 and TRBJ1-1; D gene ambiguous. Trimming removed 6 bases from V and 0 bases from J, with 5 bases in between. This CDR3 is 12 amino acids long. CDR1 is SNHLY, CDR2 FYNNEI, per germline. The CDR3 reads CASRQLNTEAFF. DNA for the CDR3: TGTGCCAGCAGACAGCTGAACACTGAAGCTTTCTTT.

CDR3 DNA: TGTGCCAGCTCACCACCGACACTAGCGGGAGTGGGGGCAGATACGCAGTATTTT. This translates into CASSPPTLAGVGADTQYF. The J gene is TRBJ2-3, the V gene TRBV18; TRBD2 matches 11 bases. The CDR3 loop spans 18 amino acids. Germline assignment: CDR1 KGHSH and CDR2 LQKENI. Trimming took 0 bases from V and 4 from J; bases not matched to a gene: 9.

The genes are TRBV27 and TRBJ2-7, with no clear D. Trimming cost V 2 bases and J 0 bases, with 5 bases left between them. Germline V gives CDR1 MNHEY, CDR2 SMNVEV (reference sequence). The CDR3 is made up of 13 amino acids. The CDR3 here is CASSLTSSYEQYF. In nucleotides, the CDR3 is TGTGCCAGCAGTTTAACGAGCTCCTACGAGCAGTACTTC.

The chain links TRBV19 to TRBJ2-7; perhaps TRBD1 as D (6 bases). Trimming shortened V by 5 bases and J by 3 bases, and 11 bases separated the two germline ends. From germline, CDR1 is LNHDA and CDR2 SQIVND (reference sequence). The CDR3 spans 13 residues. Written as DNA, the CDR3 is TGTGCCAGTAGTCAGGGGCTTCTCTACGAGCAGTACTTC. Residues: CASSQGLLYEQYF.

V and J are TRBV12-3 or TRBV12-4 and TRBJ1-3; D uncertain. V lost 7 bases and J 8 bases, leaving 9 bases between the germline ends. There are 11 residues in the CDR3. CDR3: CASTPRDTIYF. CDR3 in DNA: TGTGCCAGCACCCCTCGGGACACCATATATTTT.

The rearrangement links TRBV4-3 to TRBJ2-2; no clear D gene. The CDR3 loop spans 14 amino acids. The V gene lost 2 bases and the J gene lost 1 base, with 5 bases spanning the gap. The germline V gene has CDR1 LGHNA and CDR2 YSLEER. CDR3 loop: CASSQFQNTGELFF. As DNA, the CDR3 is TGCGCCAGCAGCCAATTCCAGAACACCGGGGAGCTGTTTTTT.

With respect to this clone: Other DNA sequences within the sample encode an identical CDR3. The chain links TRBV7-2 to TRBJ2-7, with 7 bases that match TRBD2. Germline values: CDR1 SGHTA, CDR2 FQGNSA. V lost 1 base, J lost 2 bases, and 2 bases stayed unmatched. There are 14 residues in the CDR3. CDR3 sequence reads: CASSLEAGAYEQYF. The DNA of the CDR3 is TGTGCCAGCAGCTTAGAGGCGGGAGCCTACGAGCAGTACTTC. Full variable domain (outside the CDR3, taken from reference TRBV7-2 and TRBJ2-7): GAGVSQSPSNKVTEKGKDVELRCDPISGHTALYWYRQSLGQGLEFLIYFQGNSAPDKSGLPSDRFSAERTGGSVSTLTIQRTQQEDSAVYLCASSLEAGAYEQYFGPGTRLTVT.

The chain employs TRBV19 and TRBJ2-1, with 10 positions matching TRBD2. The CDR3 covers 16 residues. Trimming cost V 5 bases and J 1 base; bases outside gene matches: 5. Germline CDR1 LNHDA, CDR2 SQIVND (reference sequence). As DNA, the CDR3 is TGTGCCAGTAGTTCCGTAGCGGGAGGATCCTACAATGAGCAGTTCTTC. Protein: CASSSVAGGSYNEQFF.

V and J are TRBV10-3 and TRBJ1-2, with D possibly TRBD1 on 5 matching bases. The CDR3 loop spans 14 amino acids. V lost 11 bases to trimming and J lost 6 bases, with 22 bases between them. Germline V gene data show CDR1 as ENHRY and CDR2 as SYGVKD. CDR3 amino acids: CASEGGGTGNGYTF. CDR3 sequence (DNA): TGTGCCTCCGAAGGCGGGGGTACAGGAAATGGCTACACCTTC.

This chain connects TRBV4-2 to TRBJ1-4; 7 positions match TRBD1. Germline lookup yields CDR1 LGHNA and CDR2 YNFKEQ. Trimming took 4 bases from V and 7 from J; bases not matched to a gene: 15. The CDR3 sequence is 17 residues long. The CDR3 bases are TGTGCCAGCAGCCCTCAAGTCCGACAGGGTCTCGCTGAAAAACTGTTTTTT. Translated, it gives CASSPQVRQGLAEKLFF.

The CDR3 loop reads CASSSDRDGETQYF. DNA for the CDR3: TGTGCCAGCAGTTCCGACAGGGATGGGGAGACCCAGTACTTC. V gene TRBV2 combines with J gene TRBJ2-5; TRBD1 agrees at 7 bases. V was clipped by 5 bases and J by 5 bases; unmatched bases: 8. From germline, CDR1 is SNHLY and CDR2 FYNNEI. CDR3 length equals 14 residues.

The rearrangement links TRBV7-8 to TRBJ1-1, with 10 nucleotides matching TRBD1. This CDR3 contains 13 residues. Trimming removed 6 bases from V and 5 bases from J; junction bases left unmatched: 3. The V gene's germline CDR1 is SGHVS and CDR2 FQNEAQ. The CDR3 loop is CASRRGQGTEAFF. In nucleotides, the CDR3 is TGTGCCAGCAGGAGGGGACAGGGGACTGAAGCTTTCTTT.

The V and J genes are TRBV7-2 and TRBJ1-2; TRBD1 matches at 7 bases. Germline trimming cut 5 bases from V and 1 base from J; bases unmatched to any gene: 7. The germline V gene encodes CDR1 SGHTA and CDR2 FQGNSA. The CDR3 runs to 15 residues. The CDR3, as DNA: TGTGCCAGCAGCGAAGCAAGACAGGGTAACTATGGCTACACCTTC. Residues: CASSEARQGNYGYTF.

This clone was observed once. This chain connects TRBV4-3 to TRBJ1-6; maybe TRBD1 (6 bases). This CDR3 comprises 14 residues. Per germline, CDR1 LGHNA and CDR2 YSLEER. Trimming pared 1 base from V and 9 bases from J, leaving 10 bases between. The chain's CDR3 is CASSQVQGGSPLHF. Written as DNA, the CDR3 is TGCGCCAGCAGCCAAGTCCAAGGGGGTTCACCCCTCCACTTT.

The genes are TRBV5-1 and TRBJ1-3; maybe TRBD1 (6 bases). This CDR3 is 18 amino acids long. CDR1 SGHRS and CDR2 YFSETQ come from the germline V gene. Between the trimmed V and J ends, which lost 4 bases and 7 bases, there was a span of 27 bases. The CDR3 protein is CASSKQGLDGRNGNTIYF. The CDR3 region has the DNA TGCGCCAGCAGCAAACAGGGCTTGGATGGGCGAAATGGGAACACCATATATTTT.

The V call is TRBV11-3, the J call TRBJ1-1; D is unresolved. Germline assignment: CDR1 SGHNT and CDR2 YENEEA. Trimming cost V 1 base and J 4 bases, with 7 bases left between them. This CDR3 has 13 residues. This CDR3 is CASSLAGGTEAFF. As DNA, the CDR3 is TGTGCCAGCAGCTTAGCGGGAGGCACTGAAGCTTTCTTT.

CDR3 sequence (DNA): TGTGCCAGCAGCTTGGGGGGACACATGAACACTGAAGCTTTCTTT. It yields the protein CASSLGGHMNTEAFF. The chain carries TRBV5-4 and TRBJ1-1, with D possibly being TRBD1 (6 bases). V lost 0 bases, J lost 0 bases, and 9 bases lay in between. The length of the CDR3 is 15 residues. CDR1 and CDR2 (germline): SGHNT, YYREEE (reference sequence).